This T cell receptor beta chain originates from a study of T cells in Graves' hyperthyroidism and ophthalmopathy. General study findings and limits: The model forecast ophthalmopathy, anticipating it by a median around 6.9 months before onset.

Trimming cost V 5 bases and J 5 bases; bases outside gene matches: 6. The CDR3 has 13 residues. CDR1 is SEHNR and CDR2 is FQNEAQ in the germline V gene (reference sequence). Amplified TCR beta CDR3 regions came from RNA transcripts. Researchers ran a first-round RT-PCR on the TCR CDR3 using the HTBI primer set. In TCRdb, the multiplex PCR reads were re-called with MiXCR into one record per CDR3 protein. The sample consists of roughly 750,000 distinct CDR3 sequences, about 16% of them appearing once. This clonotype has at least ten counts. Its antigen is not known. V usage is TRBV7-9 and J usage is TRBJ2-7, with 7 positions matching TRBD2. This receptor was identified in a man aged 18 to 29 with Graves' hyperthyroidism. Sequenced material: blood. CDR3 amino acids: CASSRKSGNEQYF. CDR3 in DNA: TGTGCCAGCAGCCGCAAAAGCGGGAACGAGCAGTACTTC.